This paragraph covers one TCR beta chain sequence. What it binds is unknown. The sample belongs to a study of cytomegalovirus exposure and HLA in healthy donors. Regarding the study as a whole: Sequencing likely generated an artifact that appeared as a cluster of highly shared sequence variants. A later analysis linked a missense DCLRE1C variant to TCR beta V- and J-gene trimming.

The study ran its PCR with 60 Vbeta and 13 Jbeta primers. Sequencing used immunoSEQ multiplex PCR; TCRdb keeps in-frame clones, though not all of them. The table includes some 130,000 clones, approximately 72% detected once. This CDR3 comprises 15 residues. The V gene's germline CDR1 is MDHEN and CDR2 SYDVKM. The V gene lost 5 bases and the J gene lost 0 bases, with 11 bases spanning the gap. This clonotype was obtained from a human donor in good health. This sequence joins TRBV28 and TRBJ1-3; D gene uncertain. The sequencing sample was made of PBMCs. The CDR3 loop reads CASSPTEGSGNTIYF. CDR3 in DNA: TGTGCCAGCAGTCCGACGGAGGGCTCTGGAAACACCATATATTTT. The variable domain in full, completed from reference TRBV28 and TRBJ1-3, reads DVKVTQSSRYLVKRTGEKVFLECVQDMDHENMFWYRQDPGLGLRLIYFSYDVKMKEKGDIPEGYSVSREKKERFSLILESASTNQTSMYLCASSPTEGSGNTIYFGEGSWLTVV.